This T cell receptor beta chain appears in the sequencing data of a study of blood T cell repertoires in COVID-19. Study details: Collection of acute and convalescent COVID-19 samples took place in the United States, Italy and Spain.

CDR1 and CDR2 from the germline V gene are LGHDT and YNNKEL (reference sequence). V was cut by 0 bases and J by 1 base, with 18 bases left in between. This CDR3 spans 18 amino acids. As handled by the study authors: The authors estimated nucleated cell counts from reference gene primer amplification. Here immunoSEQ multiplex PCR was the method, and the copy in TCRdb shows in-frame clones only, minus some. D and trimming come from the DNA, and the V and J calls and clone size come from that table. Altogether roughly 77,000 clones are present, approximately 88% being singletons, with the ten largest covering over 4.5%.

The chain uses TRBV3-1 (or the pseudogene TRBV3-2) and TRBJ1-2; D is perhaps TRBD1 (5 bases). The clonotype originates from a human donor in a cohort sampled during active COVID-19. The sequenced sample consisted of peripheral blood. The CDR3 DNA sequence: TGTGCCAGCAGCCAAGATCGCGCCAGGGCGACCTATAACTATGGCTACACCTTC. As protein: CASSQDRARATYNYGYTF.